This T cell receptor beta chain was identified in a study of blood T cell repertoires in COVID-19 (TCRdb year 2020). Some background on the complete study: Collaborator samples came from the United States, Italy and Spain and covered acute and convalescent phases of COVID-19. The samples were drawn from two sources: the first 160 participants of the ongoing ImmuneRACE study, and 950 to 1,500 subjects contributed by 6 global collaborators. Where available, HLA class I and class II types were taken from metadata supplied by the sample provider and were not determined by assay-based typing. Sample metadata almost always included a de-identified subject ID, COVID-19 status, age in years and sex. The material from the prospective study consisted of cDNA or gDNA derived from T cells, B-cell-depleted T cells, or PBMCs. Subjects who had been exposed to COVID-19, were actively infected with it, or had recovered from it provided the deeply sampled blood TCRbeta repertoires that made up the dataset. A freely available public database, intended as a resource for researchers studying the immune response to SARS-CoV-2, is where the repertoires were released.

The study at large found these results: Clinical and demographic metadata were provided uncurated, with the amount varying by source and participant.

TCRbeta CDR3 regions were amplified from genomic DNA using the immunoSEQ Assay, a bias-controlled multiplex PCR. Regarding the original processing steps: Nucleated cell counts per sample were estimated from amplification of reference gene primers within the assay. To quantify the absolute abundance of each unique TCRbeta CDR3 rearrangement, sequence reads were collapsed and filtered. For each sample, productive Simpson clonality was calculated as the square root of Simpson's diversity index across productive rearrangements. The table comes from immuneACCESS by way of TCRdb, which keeps in-frame sequences with V and J called. Part of the clones is missing from these tables; in studies checked, under half for an unresolved V gene and the rest for unknown reasons. D and trimming were read from the DNA, whereas the V and J calls and clone size are those reported in that table. The sample records around 290,000 clones, around 90% of which are singletons. The leading ten clones occupy about 1% of the sample.

Note on this clone: Its antigen remains undetermined. The input lacks base qualities; no much larger clone sits a single base away.

The germline V gene yields SGHAT for CDR1 and FQNNGV for CDR2. The CDR3 runs 15 amino acids, cysteine and phenylalanine included. This entry keeps only the CDR3 DNA: 45 bases, framed from base 1. V and J are trimmed by 4 bases and 7 bases, and the gene matches miss 8 bases of the junction. Participants in the prospective study were enrolled through a virtual design, were aged about 18 to 100 years, and lived in approximately 24 United States geographic areas. Cohort assignment in the prospective study relied on participant-reported clinical history from a screening survey and a study questionnaire. Recovered participants in ImmuneRACE Cohort 3 were defined by two consecutive negative NP/OP PCR tests, clearance by a healthcare professional, or resolution of symptoms. Mobile phlebotomists in the prospective study collected whole blood, serum and a nasopharyngeal or oropharyngeal swab from every participant. Prospective study participants could optionally give additional blood draws and questionnaires over a roughly two-month period. Blood samples from the prospective study were shipped frozen or at room temperature prior to DNA extraction.

The sequencing input was PBMCs or T cells enriched from blood (not recorded which). In this chain, TRBV11-2 is recombined with TRBJ1-5; the junction holds 9 bases that match TRBD1. This clonotype originated in a woman aged 25 to 39 who had recovered from COVID-19. Read as DNA, the sequence is TGTGCCAGCAGCTCAACAGGGGGCATGGGGCAGCCCCAGCATTTT. The encoded protein is CASSSTGGMGQPQHF.